A single sample is the source of the 20 T cell receptor beta chains below, sequenced in a study of T cells after posttransplantation cyclophosphamide. Libraries were prepared by immunoSEQ multiplex PCR; TCRdb keeps only in-frame clonotypes and omits some of them. In total the sample includes around 26,000 clones, none of them seen once. The sample taken for sequencing was PBMCs. These receptors all stem from a woman between 45 and 60 years old in good health, CMV-negative, and a related stem cell transplant donor.

This clone was detected many times. The rearrangement joins TRBV6-5 to TRBJ2-7; no definite D call. The CDR3 length is 14 residues. Trimming pared 5 bases from V and 0 bases from J, leaving 11 bases between. CDR1 is MNHEY and CDR2 is SVGAGI in the germline V gene. Written as DNA, the CDR3 is TGTGCCAGCAGTGAAGAGGAGAGCTCCTACGAGCAGTACTTC. Translation gives CASSEEESSYEQYF.

This clone was counted ten times or more. The chain links TRBV9 to TRBJ2-1, with TRBD1 identical over 9 bases. The CDR3 has 16 residues. The germline gives CDR1 SGDLS, CDR2 YYNGEE. V shed 0 bases and J 1 base; nucleotides not matched to a gene: 2. Here the CDR3 reads CASSVGTGVSYNEQFF. CDR3 bases: TGTGCCAGCAGCGTAGGGACAGGGGTTTCCTACAATGAGCAGTTCTTC.

Ten or more counts support this clone. The chain has TRBV10-3 and TRBJ2-7; 8 bases match TRBD1. V trimming: 6 bases; J trimming: 5 bases; junction bases outside the gene matches: 12. The germline V gene encodes CDR1 ENHRY and CDR2 SYGVKD. The CDR3 contains 15 residues. CDR3 sequence (DNA): TGTGCCATCAGGGACCCGGGACAGGTATTTCACGAGCAGTACTTC. Translation gives CAIRDPGQVFHEQYF.

This clone was observed at least ten times. The gene calls are TRBV11-2 and TRBJ2-5; D is perhaps TRBD2 (5 bases). Germline CDR1 reads SGHAT; CDR2 reads FQNNGV. V shed 4 bases and J shed 7 bases, with 10 bases lying between them. This CDR3 comprises 12 residues. CDR3 bases: TGTGCCAGCAGCTGGGAGCAACGGACCCAGTACTTC. Amino acids: CASSWEQRTQYF.

V gene TRBV6-1 combines with J gene TRBJ1-4; tentatively, D is TRBD1 (5 bases). The CDR3 loop spans 12 amino acids. Between the trimmed V and J ends, which lost 5 bases and 10 bases, there was a span of 11 bases. CDR1 is MNHNS, CDR2 SASEGT, per germline. CDR3 residues: CASSQRGTKLFF. The DNA for the CDR3 is TGTGCCAGCAGTCAAAGGGGAACAAAACTGTTTTTT.

At least ten counts were recorded for this clone. The V and J genes are TRBV7-2 and TRBJ1-4; tentative D call: TRBD1 (5 bases). CDR1 is SGHTA, CDR2 FQGNSA, per germline. This CDR3 contains 16 residues. V was clipped by 7 bases and J by 2 bases, with 17 bases between them. CDR3 in DNA: TGTGCCAGCACCCCTGTGGGGGGGACCACTAATGAAAAACTGTTTTTT. Translating it yields CASTPVGGTTNEKLFF. The whole variable domain, remainder taken from reference TRBV7-2 and TRBJ1-4, is GAGVSQSPSNKVTEKGKDVELRCDPISGHTALYWYRQSLGQGLEFLIYFQGNSAPDKSGLPSDRFSAERTGGSVSTLTIQRTQQEDSAVYLCASTPVGGTTNEKLFFGSGTQLSVL.

This clone was recorded at least ten times. The rearrangement joins TRBV7-9 to TRBJ1-4; 8 bases agree with TRBD1. This CDR3 has 15 residues. Germline CDR1 reads SEHNR; CDR2 reads FQNEAQ (reference sequence). Trimming cost V 0 bases and J 6 bases; bases outside gene matches: 3. CDR3 DNA: TGTGCCAGCAGCTTAGCGCAGGGACAGGATGAAAAACTGTTTTTT. This sequence encodes CASSLAQGQDEKLFF.

There are many counts of this clone. The chain uses TRBV7-2 and TRBJ2-1; 7 nucleotides agree with TRBD2. The CDR3 is 12 amino acids. J was trimmed by 13 bases and V by 5 bases; bases with no gene match: 8. The germline CDR1 and CDR2 sequences are SGHTA and FQGNSA. The CDR3 region is CASSLWGGDQFF. DNA for the CDR3: TGTGCCAGCAGCCTGTGGGGGGGTGATCAGTTCTTC.

The table lists this clone with many counts. This chain joins TRBV27 and TRBJ1-4; TRBD1 might be the D (5 bases). This CDR3 comprises 16 residues. Looked up from germline, CDR1 is MNHEY and CDR2 is SMNVEV (reference sequence). V lost 5 bases to trimming and J lost 4 bases, with 17 bases between them. The CDR3 loop is CASSPYKRQYNEKLFF. The DNA for the CDR3 is TGTGCCAGCAGTCCTTACAAGAGACAGTATAATGAAAAACTGTTTTTT.

This clone was seen repeatedly, ten times or more. V is TRBV6-5 and J is TRBJ1-1, with 7 bases identical to TRBD1. Germline loops: CDR1 MNHEY, CDR2 SVGAGI. This CDR3 has 15 amino acids. V trimming: 2 bases; J trimming: 6 bases; junction bases outside the gene matches: 9. The CDR3 sequence is CASSYPKQGIAEAFF. The CDR3 DNA is TGTGCCAGCAGTTACCCTAAACAGGGGATCGCTGAAGCTTTCTTT.

There are many counts of this clone. The chain recombines TRBV5-5 with TRBJ1-6; no firm D call. This CDR3 has 15 residues. Trimming pared 4 bases from V and 0 bases from J, leaving 8 bases between. CDR1 and CDR2 from the germline V gene are SGHKS and YYEKEE (reference sequence). The CDR3 region has the DNA TGTGCCAGCAGCCCACATTCCTCCTATAATTCACCCCTCCACTTT. Translation gives CASSPHSSYNSPLHF.

This clone was recorded at least ten times. The rearrangement uses TRBV6-5 and TRBJ2-7, with D possibly TRBD2 on 6 matching bases. This CDR3 comprises 12 residues. Deletions cut 6 bases from V and 5 bases from J, with 11 bases between. The V gene's germline CDR1 is MNHEY and CDR2 SVGAGI. The CDR3 sequence is CASRNSGNEQYF. The DNA for the CDR3 is TGTGCCAGCAGAAATAGCGGAAACGAGCAGTACTTC.

This clone was counted ten times or more. The rearrangement links TRBV6-6 to TRBJ2-7; TRBD1 might be the D (6 bases). V was pared by 2 bases and J by 1 base, with 12 bases between. Germline lookup yields CDR1 MNHNY and CDR2 SVGAGI (reference sequence). CDR3 length: 15 amino acids. CDR3 amino acids: CASSYGQGPSYEQYF. CDR3 nucleotides: TGTGCCAGCAGTTACGGGCAGGGGCCTTCCTACGAGCAGTACTTC.

This clone was observed at least ten times. CDR3 in amino acids: CASSLVGSPPLHF. CDR3 nucleotide sequence: TGTGCCAGCAGCTTAGTGGGGAGTCCACCCCTCCACTTT. The chain recombines TRBV7-8 with TRBJ1-6; D is unclear. Looked up from germline, CDR1 is SGHVS and CDR2 is FQNEAQ. Trimming took 1 base from V and 11 from J, leaving 9 bases between them. The CDR3 loop spans 13 amino acids. The full variable domain, its missing parts supplied by reference TRBV7-8 and TRBJ1-6, is GAGVSQSPRYKVAKRGQDVALRCDPISGHVSLFWYQQALGQGPEFLTYFQNEAQLDKSGLPSDRFFAERPEGSVSTLKIQRTQQEDSAVYLCASSLVGSPPLHFGNGTRLTVT.

This chain connects TRBV11-2 to TRBJ1-1; tentative D call: TRBD1 (6 bases). The CDR3 has 14 residues. V lost 3 bases, J lost 1 base, and 9 bases lay in between. Germline CDR1 and CDR2: SGHAT and FQNNGV. The CDR3, as DNA: TGTGCCAGCAGCTTCAGGGGTCAGAACACTGAAGCTTTCTTT. Its translation: CASSFRGQNTEAFF.

There are many counts of this clone. V is TRBV11-3 and J is TRBJ1-1; 10 nucleotides agree with TRBD1. Germline lookup yields CDR1 SGHNT and CDR2 YENEEA. The ends lost 0 bases at V and 11 bases at J; junction bases unmatched: 3. The CDR3 spans 13 residues. The CDR3 protein is CASSLDGTGEAFF. In DNA form, the CDR3 reads TGTGCCAGCAGCTTAGACGGGACAGGGGAGGCTTTCTTT.

This clone was seen ten or more times. The V gene is TRBV7-2, the J gene TRBJ2-1, with D possibly being TRBD2 (6 bases). The germline V gene has CDR1 SGHTA and CDR2 FQGNSA. CDR3 length: 18 residues. V lost 5 bases, J lost 0 bases, and 20 bases lay in between. As DNA, the CDR3 is TGTGCCAGCAGCCTCAAACTCAGCGGGTTGAGCTCCTACAATGAGCAGTTCTTC. Its protein product is CASSLKLSGLSSYNEQFF.

The table lists this clone with many counts. CDR3 coding DNA: TGTGCCAGCAGCTCGGAGGGTGTAGGTCAGCCCCAGCATTTT. Protein: CASSSEGVGQPQHF. The V call is TRBV7-6, the J call TRBJ1-5; D unclear. Trimming left V 4 bases short and J 6 bases short, with 13 bases between. The CDR3 length is 14 residues. Germline V gene data show CDR1 as SGHVS and CDR2 as FNYEAQ.

This clone was counted at least ten times. This chain links TRBV18 with TRBJ1-1; no clear D. The germline V and J ends were trimmed by 3 bases and 4 bases, with 24 bases remaining between them. The CDR3 extends over 18 amino acids. Per the germline V gene, CDR1 is KGHSH and CDR2 is LQKENI. The CDR3 coding sequence is TGTGCCAGCTCACCTACAGTGATTTACGGGGAGGAAAGCACTGAAGCTTTCTTT. It codes for CASSPTVIYGEESTEAFF.

The table lists this clone with a few counts. This rearrangement joins TRBV25-1 to TRBJ2-1; 7 bases match TRBD2. The germline V gene has CDR1 MGHDK and CDR2 SYGVNS. The junction had 13 bases not matched to a gene; V was cut back by 6 bases and J by 14 bases. The CDR3 extends over 13 amino acids. In DNA form, the CDR3 reads TGTGCCAGCAGCGATGGGGGGGTTTATGGTAAGTTCTTC. Translation gives CASSDGGVYGKFF.